Listed below are T cell receptor beta chains from one sample, sequenced in a study of shared clonotypes between healthy human individuals. Profiling relied on immunoSEQ multiplex PCR, and the TCRdb table lists in-frame clones only, not all of them. Here the sample spans millions of clones, approximately 94% being singletons. The sequencing input was naive CD8+ T cells sorted from blood. These receptors were obtained from a man between 18 and 29 years old in good health. The CDR3 runs from the conserved cysteine through the conserved F or W. Each record gives: J gene, D gene, clone size, V gene, CDR3 DNA, CDR3 protein. D genes are given only for firm matches. Clone size, where shown, is once, few, many, or a class for clones that have expanded.

j_call: TRBJ1-2; d_call: -; clone_size: -; v_call: TRBV16; cdr3_nt: TGTGCCAGCAGCCAAGTCAGGGGCTATGGCTACACCTTC; cdr3_aa: CASSQVRGYGYTF
j_call: TRBJ2-7; d_call: -; clone_size: -; v_call: TRBV5-4; cdr3_nt: TGTGCCAGCGGAGACTCGACGGGTGGGCGATACGAGCAGTACTTC; cdr3_aa: CASGDSTGGRYEQYF
j_call: TRBJ2-2; d_call: -; clone_size: -; v_call: TRBV10-2; cdr3_nt: TGCGCCAGCAGTGAAGGGTCCGGGGAGCTGTTTTTT; cdr3_aa: CASSEGSGELFF
j_call: TRBJ2-7; d_call: -; clone_size: -; v_call: TRBV5-8; cdr3_nt: TGTGCCAGCAGCTTGGATTTAGGGGTACCCTACGAGCAGTACTTC; cdr3_aa: CASSLDLGVPYEQYF
j_call: TRBJ2-7; d_call: TRBD2; clone_size: -; v_call: TRBV27; cdr3_nt: TGTGCCAGCAGTACGGGGGGGACTCCTACGAAGCAGTACTTC; cdr3_aa: CASSTGGTPTKQYF
j_call: TRBJ2-1; d_call: -; clone_size: -; v_call: TRBV19; cdr3_nt: TGTGCCAGTAGAGCGCCAGGTGGCTACAATGAGCAGTTCTTC; cdr3_aa: CASRAPGGYNEQFF
j_call: TRBJ1-2; d_call: -; clone_size: -; v_call: TRBV7-6; cdr3_nt: TGTGCCAGCAGCGACGGAAGGGGTTTCTATGGCTACACCTTC; cdr3_aa: CASSDGRGFYGYTF
j_call: TRBJ2-1; d_call: -; clone_size: -; v_call: TRBV9; cdr3_nt: TGTGCCAGCAGCTTCCGTCCCGATCCAGATGAGCAGTTCTTC; cdr3_aa: CASSFRPDPDEQFF
j_call: TRBJ2-7; d_call: TRBD1; clone_size: -; v_call: TRBV13; cdr3_nt: TGTGCCAGCAGCTCCCTGGGGACAGATTCCTACGAGCAGTACTTC; cdr3_aa: CASSSLGTDSYEQYF
j_call: TRBJ1-6; d_call: -; clone_size: -; v_call: TRBV11-2; cdr3_nt: TGTGCCAGCAGCTTAGCCGGGGCCGGGAATAATTCACCCCTCCACTTT; cdr3_aa: CASSLAGAGNNSPLHF
j_call: TRBJ2-1; d_call: -; clone_size: -; v_call: TRBV4-1; cdr3_nt: TGCGCCAGCAGCCAGTACCAGGGAGGTGAGCAGTTCTTC; cdr3_aa: CASSQYQGGEQFF
j_call: TRBJ1-1; d_call: -; clone_size: once; v_call: TRBV20-1; cdr3_nt: TGCAGTGCCGTAGACGGTGAAGCTTTCTTT; cdr3_aa: CSAVDGEAFF
j_call: TRBJ2-7; d_call: -; clone_size: -; v_call: TRBV27; cdr3_nt: TGTGCCAGCAGTTCCGGGGGTTCCTACGAGCAGTACTTC; cdr3_aa: CASSSGGSYEQYF
j_call: TRBJ2-7; d_call: -; clone_size: -; v_call: TRBV7-9; cdr3_nt: TGTGCCAGCAGCCCACCGGGTGGGCGGGATACCTACGAGCAGTACTTC; cdr3_aa: CASSPPGGRDTYEQYF
j_call: TRBJ2-6; d_call: TRBD1; clone_size: -; v_call: TRBV12-5; cdr3_nt: TGTGCTAGTGGTTTGGTACTTGGAAGAGACAGGGCTGGGGCCAACGTCCTGACTTTC; cdr3_aa: CASGLVLGRDRAGANVLTF
j_call: TRBJ2-7; d_call: TRBD1; clone_size: -; v_call: TRBV27; cdr3_nt: TGTGCCAGCTCAAGACAGGGGGTTATCTACGAGCAGTACTTC; cdr3_aa: CASSRQGVIYEQYF
j_call: TRBJ1-3; d_call: -; clone_size: -; v_call: TRBV29-1; cdr3_nt: TGCAGCGCGCTTGACATCTACTCTGGAAACACCATATATTTT; cdr3_aa: CSALDIYSGNTIYF
j_call: TRBJ2-1; d_call: -; clone_size: -; v_call: TRBV11-2; cdr3_nt: TGTGCCAGCAGCCCCGGGTATGAGCAGTTCTTC; cdr3_aa: CASSPGYEQFF
j_call: TRBJ1-5; d_call: -; clone_size: -; v_call: TRBV9; cdr3_nt: TGTGCCAGCAGCGCGGGGGGGGCAGGACCCCAGCATTTT; cdr3_aa: CASSAGGAGPQHF
j_call: TRBJ2-1; d_call: -; clone_size: -; v_call: TRBV5-1; cdr3_nt: TGCGCCAGCAGCTTGGTATCCAGGGACGGTGAGCAGTTCTTC; cdr3_aa: CASSLVSRDGEQFF